The 32 T cell receptor beta chains reported below all come from one sample, sequenced in a study of blood T cell repertoires in COVID-19. Assay: immunoSEQ multiplex PCR; the TCRdb copy retains only in-frame clones and omits some. The sample contains around 500,000 clones, 80% to 90% of which appear only once. Sequencing used peripheral blood. The receptors derive from a human donor in a cohort sampled during active COVID-19.

The chain is built from TRBV11-2 and TRBJ2-2, with D perhaps matching TRBD1 (5 bases). The V end was cut by 0 bases, the J end by 5 bases, with 10 bases between. The CDR3 is 15 residues long. CDR1 and CDR2 (germline): SGHAT, FQNNGV. The CDR3 coding sequence is TGTGCCAGCAGCTTAGACAGGGTGTTGACCGGGGAGCTGTTTTTT. It is translated as CASSLDRVLTGELFF.

This chain links TRBV25-1 with TRBJ2-3, with 8 bases that match TRBD1. V shed 5 bases, J shed 5 bases, and the junction held 9 bases outside the gene matches. Germline loops: CDR1 MGHDK, CDR2 SYGVNS. CDR3 length: 15 amino acids. CDR3 sequence reads: CASSPPWTGKDTQYF. The CDR3 coding sequence is TGTGCCAGCAGTCCCCCTTGGACAGGGAAAGATACGCAGTATTTT.

The sample holds one count of this clone. This chain links TRBV9 with TRBJ1-2, with D possibly TRBD1 on 5 matching bases. V was trimmed by 1 base and J by 2 bases, leaving 9 bases between them. The CDR3 loop spans 14 amino acids. The germline V gene encodes CDR1 SGDLS and CDR2 YYNGEE. The CDR3 protein is CASSVLTVNYGYTF. The CDR3 DNA reads as TGTGCCAGCAGCGTATTGACAGTAAACTATGGCTACACCTTC.

The gene calls are TRBV19 and TRBJ2-1; 7 bases match TRBD1. CDR1 and CDR2 from the germline V gene are LNHDA and SQIVND (reference sequence). This CDR3 region has 14 residues. V shed 3 bases and J 14 bases; nucleotides not matched to a gene: 13. DNA of the CDR3: TGTGCCAGTAGTATTATGTTATTAGGGGGCGGCGAGTTCTTC. It translates to CASSIMLLGGGEFF.

CDR3 region: CASSLKPELSYEQYF. The CDR3 region has the DNA TGTGCCAGCAGCTTGAAGCCCGAACTCTCCTACGAGCAGTACTTC. The V call is TRBV13, the J call TRBJ2-7; D call uncertain. Trimming removed 3 bases at V and 0 bases at J, with 12 bases between. Germline loops: CDR1 PRHDT, CDR2 FYEKMQ (reference sequence). CDR3 length: 15 amino acids.

This chain uses TRBV30 with TRBJ1-5, with 9 bases lining up with TRBD1. The germline CDR1 and CDR2 sequences are GTSNPN and SVGIG (reference sequence). The V gene end was trimmed by 2 bases and the J gene end by 7 bases; junction bases not matched to a gene: 9. The CDR3 consists of 15 residues. Written as DNA, the CDR3 is TGTGCCTGGAGTCCTGACAGGGGGTTGGGCCAGCCCCAGCATTTT. Translation gives CAWSPDRGLGQPQHF.

V gene TRBV6-5 combines with J gene TRBJ1-2; 7 positions agree with TRBD1. Germline assignment: CDR1 MNHEY and CDR2 SVGAGI. The V and J ends lost 6 bases and 8 bases, in that order; junction bases with no gene match: 9. The CDR3 sequence is 13 residues long. CDR3 sequence: CASRPTTGIGYTF. The DNA for the CDR3 is TGTGCCAGCAGACCGACGACAGGGATCGGCTACACCTTC.

The chain links TRBV6-2 or TRBV6-3 to TRBJ2-5; 9 bases match TRBD2. The germline V gene has CDR1 MNHEY and CDR2 SVGEGT. This CDR3 spans 18 amino acids. With V trimmed by 5 bases and J by 5 bases, 18 bases remained unmatched. This chain's CDR3 is CASSKVGMTSGRKETQYF. DNA of the CDR3: TGTGCCAGCAGTAAGGTGGGGATGACGAGCGGGAGGAAGGAGACCCAGTACTTC.

The chain links TRBV19 to TRBJ1-4; tentatively, D is TRBD1 (6 bases). The CDR3 length is 18 residues. Trimming shortened V by 0 bases and J by 0 bases, and 14 bases separated the two germline ends. Germline CDR1 is LNHDA and CDR2 is SQIVND (reference sequence). The CDR3 here is CASSIDPYRAPTNEKLFF. CDR3 coding DNA: TGTGCCAGTAGTATAGATCCTTACAGGGCGCCAACTAATGAAAAACTGTTTTTT. The complete variable domain, with remaining parts taken from reference TRBV19 and TRBJ1-4, reads DGGITQSPKYLFRKEGQNVTLSCEQNLNHDAMYWYRQDPGQGLRLIYYSQIVNDFQKGDIAEGYSVSREKKESFPLTVTSAQKNPTAFYLCASSIDPYRAPTNEKLFFGSGTQLSVL.

This chain uses TRBV24-1 with TRBJ2-7; 7 bases map to TRBD2. V shed 6 bases, J shed 6 bases, and the junction held 10 bases outside the gene matches. Germline assignment: CDR1 KGHDR and CDR2 SFDVKD. CDR3 length equals 14 residues. The CDR3 sequence: CATSPGGEVSEQYF. CDR3 sequence (DNA): TGTGCCACCAGTCCTGGGGGGGAAGTAAGCGAGCAGTACTTC.

V is TRBV12-5 and J is TRBJ2-2; 7 bases map to TRBD1. CDR3 size: 15 residues. Germline CDR1 is LGHNT and CDR2 is FRNRAP. The V and J ends lost 5 bases and 4 bases, in that order; junction bases with no gene match: 7. Written as DNA, the CDR3 is TGTGCTAGTGGTACCCAGTGGACAGGCACCGGGGAGCTGTTTTTT. Protein: CASGTQWTGTGELFF.

The J gene is TRBJ2-7, the V gene TRBV4-2, with TRBD2 identical over 9 bases. V was pared by 4 bases and J by 3 bases, with 7 bases of the junction left unmatched. Per the germline V gene, CDR1 is LGHNA and CDR2 is YNFKEQ. CDR3 length equals 15 residues. The CDR3 sequence: CASSPAGTSIYEQYF. In DNA form, the CDR3 reads TGTGCCAGCAGCCCAGCCGGGACTAGCATCTACGAGCAGTACTTC.

This clone was seen only a few times. The V call is TRBV30, the J call TRBJ1-6; D possibly corresponds to TRBD1 (6 bases). Looked up from germline, CDR1 is GTSNPN and CDR2 is SVGIG (reference sequence). CDR3 length equals 14 residues. The germline V and J ends were trimmed by 1 base and 5 bases, with 9 bases remaining between them. The CDR3 nucleotides read TGTGCCTGGAGTGGGGGGCCGAATAATTCACCCCTCCACTTT. Its translation is CAWSGGPNNSPLHF. The full variable domain, its missing parts supplied by reference TRBV30 and TRBJ1-6, is SQTIHQWPATLVQPVGSPLSLECTVEGTSNPNLYWYRQAAGRGLQLLFYSVGIGQISSEVPQNLSASRPQDRQFILSSKKLLLSDSGFYLCAWSGGPNNSPLHFGNGTRLTVT.

The chain carries TRBV6-6 and TRBJ1-1, with D possibly being TRBD1 (6 bases). V was trimmed by 6 bases and J by 10 bases, leaving 24 bases between them. The CDR3 totals 15 residues. Looked up from germline, CDR1 is MNHNY and CDR2 is SVGAGI (reference sequence). CDR3 sequence: CASSQTGTREHGAFF. CDR3 in DNA: TGTGCCAGCAGCCAAACCGGGACAAGGGAACACGGAGCTTTCTTT.

Of note for this clone: The junction departs from the called germline gene at one end, perhaps through a read error. This chain joins TRBV7-7 and TRBJ2-5; 7 nucleotides agree with TRBD2. There are 14 residues in the CDR3. Germline CDR1 and CDR2: SSHAT and FNYEAQ (reference sequence). CDR3 in DNA: TGTGCTAGCAGCTTGACGGGACTACGGGAGACCCAGTACTTC. It is translated as CASSLTGLRETQYF.

The genes are TRBV19 and TRBJ1-3, with a possible D match to TRBD1 (5 bases). The germline V and J ends were trimmed by 6 bases and 2 bases, with 14 bases remaining between them. The CDR3 totals 15 residues. The germline gives CDR1 LNHDA, CDR2 SQIVND (reference sequence). CDR3 nucleotides: TGTGCCAGTAGAGGAACGGGGGAACCTGGAAACACCATATATTTT. As protein: CASRGTGEPGNTIYF.

The gene calls are TRBV6-5 and TRBJ2-3; D not resolved. V lost 6 bases, J lost 0 bases, and 13 bases lay in between. This CDR3 has 15 amino acids. Per the germline V gene, CDR1 is MNHEY and CDR2 is SVGAGI. The CDR3 region is CASRPRELSTDTQYF. Here the CDR3 DNA reads TGTGCCAGCAGGCCAAGAGAACTCAGCACAGATACGCAGTATTTT.

This clone has just a few counts. The J gene is TRBJ1-3, the V gene TRBV11-2, with a tentative D call TRBD1 (5 bases). V was clipped by 4 bases and J by 0 bases, with 13 bases between them. This CDR3 is 16 amino acids long. Germline CDR1 and CDR2: SGHAT and FQNNGV. CDR3 protein: CASSSLAGVSGNTIYF. The CDR3 region has the DNA TGTGCCAGCAGCTCCCTCGCGGGGGTCTCTGGAAACACCATATATTTT.

The chain is built from TRBV3-1 (or the pseudogene TRBV3-2) and TRBJ1-1; D call uncertain. This CDR3 is 16 amino acids long. The V end lost 3 bases, the J end lost 0 bases, and 14 bases lay between the germline ends. The germline V gene has CDR1 LGHDT and CDR2 YNNKEL (reference sequence). The CDR3 DNA is TGTGCCAGCAGCCAGTCACCGCGGTCAATGAACACTGAAGCTTTCTTT. This sequence encodes CASSQSPRSMNTEAFF.

This chain links TRBV7-3 with TRBJ2-2; possible D gene TRBD2, 6 bases. The CDR3 is 14 residues long. Germline assignment: CDR1 SGHTA and CDR2 FQGTGA. V lost 8 bases, J lost 4 bases, and 14 bases lay in between. The CDR3, as DNA: TGTGCCAGCGCGCCAGGGAGGAGCACCGGGGAGCTGTTTTTT. As protein: CASAPGRSTGELFF.

The CDR3 region is CASGQGGNYGYTF. The CDR3 nucleotides are TGTGCCAGCGGACAGGGAGGGAACTATGGCTACACCTTC. The gene calls are TRBV7-9 and TRBJ1-2; 8 bases map to TRBD1. This CDR3 region has 13 residues. Germline V gene lookup returns CDR1 SEHNR and CDR2 FQNEAQ (reference sequence). With V trimmed by 8 bases and J by 2 bases, 4 bases remained unmatched.

The V and J genes are TRBV5-1 and TRBJ1-6, with 7 bases that match TRBD1. Germline assignment: CDR1 SGHRS and CDR2 YFSETQ. The CDR3 extends over 15 amino acids. The V gene end was trimmed by 4 bases and the J gene end by 6 bases; junction bases not matched to a gene: 7. The DNA for the CDR3 is TGCGCCAGCAGCGCGACAGGGTCAAGTAATTCACCCCTCCACTTT. Its translation: CASSATGSSNSPLHF. Full variable domain (missing parts from reference TRBV5-1 and TRBJ1-6): KAGVTQTPRYLIKTRGQQVTLSCSPISGHRSVSWYQQTPGQGLQFLFEYFSETQRNKGNFPGRFSGRQFSNSRSEMNVSTLELGDSALYLCASSATGSSNSPLHFGNGTRLTVT.

There are many counts of this clone. V is TRBV6-4 and J is TRBJ1-2; D not certain. This CDR3 contains 12 residues. V lost 3 bases and J 7 bases, leaving 9 bases between the germline ends. Germline CDR1 is MRHNA and CDR2 is SNTAGT. CDR3 DNA sequence: TGTGCCAGCAGTGATTCGGGTGGTGGCTACACCTTC. Translation gives CASSDSGGGYTF.

This chain joins TRBV15 and TRBJ1-1; a weak D match, TRBD1 (6 bases). V shed 1 base and J shed 0 bases, with 9 bases lying between them. CDR3 length: 15 residues. The germline CDR1 and CDR2 sequences are LNHNV and YYDKDF (reference sequence). The chain's CDR3 is CATSRAGELNTEAFF. As DNA, the CDR3 is TGTGCCACCAGCAGAGCAGGGGAGCTGAACACTGAAGCTTTCTTT.

The rearrangement joins TRBV10-3 to TRBJ2-1; 9 nucleotides match TRBD2. V was clipped by 2 bases and J by 12 bases; unmatched bases: 11. The germline gives CDR1 ENHRY, CDR2 SYGVKD. There are 15 residues in the CDR3. The CDR3 here is CAISEVSSGNERQFF. The CDR3 DNA reads as TGTGCCATCAGTGAGGTGTCTAGCGGGAACGAACGGCAGTTCTTC.

The chain uses TRBV20-1 and TRBJ2-7; D is undetermined. CDR1 is DFQATT, CDR2 SNEGSKA, per germline (reference sequence). Trimming shortened V by 3 bases and J by 3 bases, and 12 bases separated the two germline ends. This CDR3 spans 13 amino acids. In DNA, the CDR3 is TGCAGTGCTAGTGGGCAGGTTTACTACGAGCAGTACTTC. Its translation: CSASGQVYYEQYF.

This chain uses TRBV3-1 (or the pseudogene TRBV3-2) with TRBJ1-1; D not resolved. V was pared by 1 base and J by 12 bases, with 18 bases between. The length of the CDR3 is 14 residues. Germline V gene sequence: CDR1 LGHDT, CDR2 YNNKEL (reference sequence). The DNA for the CDR3 is TGTGCCAGCAGCCAAGGGGAAGAGGGTAAGATTACTTTCTTT. This gives the protein CASSQGEEGKITFF.

CDR3: CASSLSGIYEQYF. DNA of the CDR3: TGTGCCAGCAGCTTAAGCGGGATTTACGAGCAGTACTTC. The V and J genes are TRBV7-9 and TRBJ2-7; 7 bases are shared with TRBD2. There are 13 residues in the CDR3. The germline CDR1 and CDR2 sequences are SEHNR and FQNEAQ (reference sequence). V was clipped by 2 bases and J by 4 bases; unmatched bases: 2.

This clone has just a few counts. The chain combines TRBV11-2 with TRBJ1-1; TRBD1 matches at 7 bases. The CDR3 runs 13 residues. Germline assignment: CDR1 SGHAT and CDR2 FQNNGV. V shed 4 bases, J shed 5 bases, and the junction held 4 bases outside the gene matches. The CDR3 protein is CASSSSRGTEAFF. The CDR3 DNA follows: TGTGCCAGCAGCTCAAGCAGGGGGACTGAAGCTTTCTTT. Complete variable domain (other parts from reference TRBV11-2 and TRBJ1-1): EAGVAQSPRYKIIEKRQSVAFWCNPISGHATLYWYQQILGQGPKLLIQFQNNGVVDDSQLPKDRFSAERLKGVDSTLKIQPAKLEDSAVYLCASSSSRGTEAFFGQGTRLTVV.

The chain has TRBV4-1 and TRBJ1-2; 7 nucleotides match TRBD1. The V gene's germline CDR1 is MGHRA and CDR2 YSYEKL. J was trimmed by 3 bases and V by 3 bases; bases with no gene match: 10. The CDR3 is made up of 16 amino acids. CDR3 amino acids: CASSHRQTGEDYGYTF. CDR3 bases: TGCGCCAGCAGCCACCGACAAACAGGGGAGGACTATGGCTACACCTTC.

V and J are TRBV30 and TRBJ2-1; 14 nucleotides line up with TRBD2. After removal of 1 base from V and 2 bases from J, the junction contained 16 bases not matched to a gene. The germline V gene has CDR1 GTSNPN and CDR2 SVGIG (reference sequence). The CDR3 is made up of 21 amino acids. The CDR3 spells CAWSGARPGTSGRHTYNEQFF. The CDR3 region has the DNA TGTGCCTGGAGTGGAGCGCGGCCCGGGACTAGCGGGAGACACACCTACAATGAGCAGTTCTTC.

CDR3 nucleotide sequence: TGTGCCAGCTCACCGGGACAGATCCATAATTCACCCCTCCACTTT. Protein sequence: CASSPGQIHNSPLHF. The J gene is TRBJ1-6, the V gene TRBV18; 7 bases agree with TRBD1. From germline, CDR1 is KGHSH and CDR2 LQKENI. Trimming took 3 bases from V and 5 from J; bases not matched to a gene: 4. The CDR3 has 15 residues.